Listed here is a single T cell receptor beta chain. The record originates from a study of blood T cell repertoires in COVID-19. About the study: The analysed material was cDNA or gDNA that came from T cells, B-cell-depleted T cells, or PBMCs.

In the original analysis: By means of reference gene primer amplification, nucleated cell counts were estimated. The table came from immunoSEQ multiplex PCR; TCRdb's copy has only in-frame clones and leaves some out. V, J and clone size were drawn from that table, and D and trimming were deduced from the DNA. Counted here are roughly 100,000 clones, around 86% occurring once; the ten biggest clones make up over 12%. The sequence was obtained from a man in his forties or fifties with acute or convalescent COVID-19. Sequencing input: peripheral blood.

The CDR3 DNA reads TGTGCCAGCAGCCCGACAGGGAGCCCGGACACCGGGGAGCTGTTTTTT. Protein sequence: CASSPTGSPDTGELFF. The V and J genes are TRBV28 and TRBJ2-2, with TRBD1 matching over 7 bases. The CDR3 has 16 amino acids. V lost 6 bases, J lost 3 bases, and 10 bases stayed unmatched. Per the germline V gene, CDR1 is MDHEN and CDR2 is SYDVKM.